The sequence of this T cell receptor beta chain was determined in a study of post-analysis software for immune sequencing data. Researchers reported that TCR beta cDNA libraries carried unique molecular identifiers. The yield from roughly 1 to 10 million T cells was 500,000 or so cDNA molecules in total. From the PCR reads, TCRdb called clonotypes with MiXCR, one entry per CDR3 protein. Seen here are about 540,000 distinct CDR3 sequences, around a third observed once, and the top ten hold about 5.6%. On this clonotype: What it binds is not known.

The V gene's germline CDR1 is MNHEY and CDR2 SMNVEV (reference sequence). The ends were cut back, 4 bases at V and 6 bases at J, with 13 bases in the middle. This CDR3 region has 15 residues. Findings and limits, study-wide: Controls showed lower frequencies than patients for roughly 5 TRBV segments, and TRBV5-6, TRBV5-1 and TRBV20-1 were among these.

Sample: blood. This TCR was sampled from a girl aged 2 to 17 with multiple sclerosis. This chain links TRBV27 with TRBJ1-6; a possible D gene is TRBD1 (5 bases). The CDR3 DNA is TGTGCCAGCAGTTCCCAAGGGGCCGGTAATTCACCCCTCCACTTT. It codes for CASSSQGAGNSPLHF.